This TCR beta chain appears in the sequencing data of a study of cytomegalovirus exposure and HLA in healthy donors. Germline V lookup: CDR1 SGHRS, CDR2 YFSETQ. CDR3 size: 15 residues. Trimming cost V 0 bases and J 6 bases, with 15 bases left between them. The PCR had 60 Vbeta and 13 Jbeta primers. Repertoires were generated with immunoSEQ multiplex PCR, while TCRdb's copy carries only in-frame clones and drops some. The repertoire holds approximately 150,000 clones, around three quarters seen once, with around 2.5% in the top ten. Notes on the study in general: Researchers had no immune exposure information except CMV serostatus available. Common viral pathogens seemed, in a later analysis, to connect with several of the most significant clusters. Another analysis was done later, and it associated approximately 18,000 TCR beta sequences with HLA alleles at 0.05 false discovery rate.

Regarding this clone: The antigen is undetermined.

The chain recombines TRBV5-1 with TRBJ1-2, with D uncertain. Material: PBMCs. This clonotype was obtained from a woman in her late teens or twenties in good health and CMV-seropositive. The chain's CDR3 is CASSLAGAVGHGYTF. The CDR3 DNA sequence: TGCGCCAGCAGCTTGGCCGGAGCGGTAGGGCATGGCTACACCTTC.